Following are 23 T cell receptor beta chains from one sample sequenced in a study of identical twins. TCRdb re-analysed the 5' RACE reads in MiXCR, keeping a single row per CDR3 protein. Found here are 400,000 to 550,000 distinct CDR3 sequences, roughly 21% of them singletons; the top ten hold about 0.93%. These data are also associated with another study on T cells expressing NK-cell markers.

Material: CD4+ T cells sorted from blood. The receptor source for this set is a woman aged 18-29 years in good health.

The chain combines TRBV20-1 with TRBJ2-3; 15 bases agree with TRBD2. CDR1 DFQATT and CDR2 SNEGSKA come from the germline V gene (reference sequence). J lost 0 bases, V lost 0 bases, and 10 bases had no gene match. The CDR3 has 20 residues. The CDR3 loop is CSARDPLGLAGGRSTDTQYF. For the CDR3, the DNA is TGCAGTGCTAGAGATCCCCTGGGACTAGCGGGAGGTCGGAGCACAGATACGCAGTATTTT.

CDR3 sequence: CSVTPRWREGYEQYF. The CDR3 region has the DNA TGCAGTGTCACTCCTCGATGGCGGGAGGGTTACGAGCAGTACTTC. The chain links TRBV20-1 to TRBJ2-7; 9 bases align to TRBD2. CDR3 length equals 15 residues. Germline V CDR1 and CDR2: DFQATT, SNEGSKA (reference sequence). Trimming took 7 bases from V and 4 from J; bases not matched to a gene: 14.

The chain uses TRBV10-3 and TRBJ2-5, with D possibly TRBD1 on 6 matching bases. Germline V lookup: CDR1 ENHRY, CDR2 SYGVKD. Trimming cost V 10 bases and J 3 bases, with 15 bases left between them. The CDR3 is 13 residues long. As DNA, the CDR3 is TGTGCCACCCAAGGGGACAATGAAGAGACCCAGTACTTC. Protein: CATQGDNEETQYF.

This rearrangement joins TRBV3-1 to TRBJ1-1, with D uncertain. V was shortened by 6 bases and J by 5 bases, with 22 bases between the two germline ends. Per the germline V gene, CDR1 is LGHDT and CDR2 is YNNKEL (reference sequence). CDR3 length equals 16 residues. This CDR3 reads CASRRWRADSETEAFF. CDR3 coding DNA: TGTGCCAGCAGGAGATGGAGGGCGGACTCGGAAACTGAAGCTTTCTTT.

The gene calls are TRBV7-2 and TRBJ2-5, with D maybe TRBD1 (5 bases). Germline CDR1 reads SGHTA; CDR2 reads FQGNSA. V lost 8 bases and J 2 bases, leaving 12 bases between the germline ends. The length of the CDR3 is 13 residues. The CDR3 DNA sequence: TGTGCCAGCGGAAGACAGCCGCAAGAGACCCAGTACTTC. This encodes CASGRQPQETQYF.

This clonotype was picked up a small number of times. The chain joins TRBV6-6 to TRBJ2-1, with 9 bases identical to TRBD2. The CDR3 is 11 amino acids. In germline, CDR1 is MNHNY, CDR2 SVGAGI (reference sequence). Trimming removed 8 bases from V and 10 bases from J; junction bases left unmatched: 3. Here the CDR3 reads CASLAGAEQFF. DNA of the CDR3: TGTGCCAGCTTAGCGGGAGCGGAGCAGTTCTTC.

This clonotype was seen ten or more times. This chain uses TRBV30 with TRBJ2-1; D is ambiguous. Germline V gene sequence: CDR1 GTSNPN, CDR2 SVGIG (reference sequence). V shed 7 bases and J shed 3 bases, with 7 bases lying between them. There are 11 residues in the CDR3. In DNA, the CDR3 is TGTGCCTTCATCGACTACAATGAGCAGTTCTTC. Residues: CAFIDYNEQFF.

The table lists this clonotype with a few counts. The V and J genes are TRBV20-1 and TRBJ2-7; D gene ambiguous. The germline V gene encodes CDR1 DFQATT and CDR2 SNEGSKA (reference sequence). Trimming left V 3 bases short and J 2 bases short, with 8 bases between. CDR3 length: 12 amino acids. CDR3 in amino acids: CSASHGAYEQYF. The CDR3 bases are TGCAGTGCTAGTCACGGTGCCTACGAGCAGTACTTC.

The chain uses TRBV12-3 or TRBV12-4 and TRBJ2-6, with D uncertain. This CDR3 is 16 amino acids long. Trimming shortened V by 7 bases and J by 0 bases, and 13 bases separated the two germline ends. The CDR3 loop is CASTLGSVSGANVLTF. The CDR3 nucleotides are TGTGCCAGCACCTTAGGGTCTGTCTCTGGGGCCAACGTCCTGACTTTC.

This clonotype turned up a few times. The chain links TRBV5-6 to TRBJ2-1; D is possibly TRBD1 or TRBD2 (5 bases each). Trimming took 6 bases from V and 8 from J, leaving 15 bases between them. The CDR3 is 13 residues long. Germline CDR1 is SGHDT and CDR2 is YYEEEE. This CDR3 reads CASNSRGWHEQFF. The CDR3 bases are TGTGCCAGCAACTCGAGGGGATGGCATGAGCAGTTCTTC. The full variable domain, in which reference TRBV5-6 and TRBJ2-1 provide the parts outside the CDR3, is DAGVTQSPTHLIKTRGQQVTLRCSPKSGHDTVSWYQQALGQGPQFIFQYYEEEERQRGNFPDRFSGHQFPNYSSELNVNALLLGDSALYLCASNSRGWHEQFFGPGTRLTVL.

V gene TRBV7-2 combines with J gene TRBJ1-3; D is unclear. The V gene lost 1 base and the J gene lost 0 bases, with 7 bases spanning the gap. Germline V gene data show CDR1 as SGHTA and CDR2 as FQGNSA. CDR3 length: 15 residues. The CDR3 reads CASSLEPLSGNTIYF. The CDR3 DNA follows: TGTGCCAGCAGCTTAGAGCCCCTCTCTGGAAACACCATATATTTT.

A few counts support this clonotype. The chain carries TRBV6-1 and TRBJ2-4, with a tentative D call TRBD2 (7 bases). There are 15 residues in the CDR3. Trimming took off 7 bases at V and 5 bases at J, with 18 bases between the two ends. Germline V gives CDR1 MNHNS, CDR2 SASEGT. The CDR3 nucleotides are TGTGCCAGCACCCCCCGGTGGGGGGGCCAAAACATTCAGTACTTC. Translated: CASTPRWGGQNIQYF.

This clonotype was seen many times. The chain employs TRBV27 and TRBJ2-3; D gene ambiguous. The length of the CDR3 is 14 residues. The V gene lost 3 bases and the J gene lost 2 bases, with 9 bases spanning the gap. CDR1 MNHEY and CDR2 SMNVEV come from the germline V gene (reference sequence). The CDR3 protein is CASSLGGDTDTQYF. The CDR3 nucleotides are TGTGCCAGCAGTTTGGGCGGTGACACAGATACGCAGTATTTT.

This clonotype occurred a few times. The V and J genes are TRBV6-5 and TRBJ2-1, with TRBD2 matching over 11 bases. The CDR3 length is 17 residues. Germline assignment: CDR1 MNHEY and CDR2 SVGAGI. V was pared by 0 bases and J by 4 bases, with 5 bases of the junction left unmatched. CDR3 residues: CASSYSGTSGAYNEQFF. CDR3 DNA sequence: TGTGCCAGCAGTTACTCCGGGACTAGCGGAGCGTACAATGAGCAGTTCTTC.

CDR3 sequence (DNA): TGTGCCAGCTCACCACACCCAGGGGGGAACGAGCAGTACTTC. Translating gives CASSPHPGGNEQYF. The chain combines TRBV18 with TRBJ2-7; D is perhaps TRBD1 (7 bases). Germline V gene data show CDR1 as KGHSH and CDR2 as LQKENI. This CDR3 comprises 14 residues. Between the trimmed V and J ends, which lost 1 base and 5 bases, there was a span of 12 bases. Filled out from reference TRBV18 and TRBJ2-7, the complete variable domain reads NAGVMQNPRHLVRRRGQEARLRCSPMKGHSHVYWYRQLPEEGLKFMVYLQKENIIDESGMPKERFSAEFPKEGPSILRIQQVVRGDSAAYFCASSPHPGGNEQYFGPGTRLTVT.

This clonotype was counted at least ten times. CDR3 coding DNA: TGTGCCAGCAGCCTCGGAGGGGGTGGAGGACAGCCCCAGCATTTT. Translating it yields CASSLGGGGGQPQHF. The V gene is TRBV12-3 or TRBV12-4, the J gene TRBJ1-5; maybe TRBD1 (6 bases). The germline V and J ends were trimmed by 6 bases and 7 bases, with 19 bases remaining between them. The CDR3 is 15 residues long.

A few counts support this clonotype. The chain employs TRBV12-5 and TRBJ1-5; TRBD1 agrees at 11 bases. CDR3 size: 16 residues. The J segment lost 2 bases and the V segment lost 1 base, leaving 1 base of the junction unmatched. Germline CDR1 reads LGHNT; CDR2 reads FRNRAP. The DNA for the CDR3 is TGTGCTAGTGGTTTGGGGACAGGGGGCGGCAATCAGCCCCAGCATTTT. It codes for CASGLGTGGGNQPQHF.

This clonotype showed up just a few times. The chain uses TRBV4-3 and TRBJ1-2; the D gene is possibly TRBD1 (6 bases). This CDR3 spans 16 amino acids. V gave up 1 base and J gave up 6 bases, with 18 bases separating them. In germline, CDR1 is LGHNA, CDR2 YSLEER. The CDR3 DNA reads as TGCGCCAGCAGCCAAGCCAAAGGGGGGACGGGCGATGGCTACACCTTC. Translation gives CASSQAKGGTGDGYTF.

This clonotype was picked up many times. This sequence joins TRBV29-1 and TRBJ2-1; unclear D gene. The V end lost 2 bases, the J end lost 2 bases, and 1 base lay between the germline ends. The CDR3 is 11 amino acids. Germline CDR1 SQVTM, CDR2 ANQGSEA. DNA of the CDR3: TGCAGCGTTGAACCCTACAATGAGCAGTTCTTC. As protein: CSVEPYNEQFF.

This clonotype was seen more than once but under ten times. The chain links TRBV20-1 to TRBJ2-1, with D unclear. V was trimmed by 5 bases and J by 6 bases, leaving 17 bases between them. Germline assignment: CDR1 DFQATT and CDR2 SNEGSKA (reference sequence). The CDR3 totals 14 residues. The CDR3 DNA reads TGCAGTGCTCACACCGACGCCCGAGGCAATGAGCAGTTCTTC. It specifies CSAHTDARGNEQFF.

The CDR3 reads CASSRRGLSTDTQYF. DNA for the CDR3: TGTGCCAGCTCCCGGCGGGGTTTAAGCACAGATACGCAGTATTTT. This chain joins TRBV18 and TRBJ2-3; D possibly corresponds to TRBD2 (6 bases). Germline CDR1 reads KGHSH; CDR2 reads LQKENI. V was pared by 6 bases and J by 0 bases, with 13 bases between. CDR3 length equals 15 residues.

The chain uses TRBV11-2 and TRBJ2-1, with D possibly TRBD2 on 6 matching bases. This CDR3 has 14 amino acids. Germline V gives CDR1 SGHAT, CDR2 FQNNGV. V lost 8 bases and J lost 1, with 12 bases in between. For the CDR3, the DNA is TGTGCCAGCGGAAGAGCGGGTTCCTACAATGAGCAGTTCTTC. It translates to CASGRAGSYNEQFF.

This clonotype was seen more than once but under ten times. The genes are TRBV5-1 and TRBJ2-3; D is undetermined. Germline assignment: CDR1 SGHRS and CDR2 YFSETQ. The CDR3 contains 13 residues. Trimming took 9 bases from V and 4 from J, leaving 15 bases between them. CDR3 nucleotides: TGCGCCACTTCAGGTGCCGGCGCAGATACGCAGTATTTT. This encodes CATSGAGADTQYF.